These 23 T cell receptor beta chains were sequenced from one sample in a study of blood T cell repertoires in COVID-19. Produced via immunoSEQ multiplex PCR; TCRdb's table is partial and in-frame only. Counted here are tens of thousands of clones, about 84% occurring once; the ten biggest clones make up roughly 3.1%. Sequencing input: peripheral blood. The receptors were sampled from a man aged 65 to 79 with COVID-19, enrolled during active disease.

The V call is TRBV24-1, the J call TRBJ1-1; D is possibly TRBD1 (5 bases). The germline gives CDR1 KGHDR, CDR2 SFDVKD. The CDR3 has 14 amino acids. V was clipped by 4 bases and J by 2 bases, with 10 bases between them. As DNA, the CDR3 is TGTGCCACCAGTGAAACGGGGGGAAACACTGAAGCTTTCTTT. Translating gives CATSETGGNTEAFF.

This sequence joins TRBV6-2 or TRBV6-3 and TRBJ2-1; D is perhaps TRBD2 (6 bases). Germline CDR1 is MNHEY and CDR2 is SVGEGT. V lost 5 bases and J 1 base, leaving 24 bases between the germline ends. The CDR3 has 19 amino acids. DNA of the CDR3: TGTGCCAGCAGTCCCGGCTCGTATATTGGGCGGGAATCCTACAATGAGCAGTTCTTC. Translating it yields CASSPGSYIGRESYNEQFF.

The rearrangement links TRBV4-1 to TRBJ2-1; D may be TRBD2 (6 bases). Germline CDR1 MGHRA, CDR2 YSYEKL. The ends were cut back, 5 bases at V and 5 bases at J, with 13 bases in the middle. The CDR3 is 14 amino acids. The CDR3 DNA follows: TGCGCCAGCAGCTTGGGACTTTTCGACAATGAGCAGTTCTTC. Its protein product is CASSLGLFDNEQFF.

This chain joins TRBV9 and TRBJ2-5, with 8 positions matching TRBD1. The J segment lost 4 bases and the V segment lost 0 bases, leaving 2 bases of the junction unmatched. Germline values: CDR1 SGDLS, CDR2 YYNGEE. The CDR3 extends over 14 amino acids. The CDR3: CASSVDDRGETQYF. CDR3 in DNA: TGTGCCAGCAGCGTAGATGACAGGGGAGAGACCCAGTACTTC.

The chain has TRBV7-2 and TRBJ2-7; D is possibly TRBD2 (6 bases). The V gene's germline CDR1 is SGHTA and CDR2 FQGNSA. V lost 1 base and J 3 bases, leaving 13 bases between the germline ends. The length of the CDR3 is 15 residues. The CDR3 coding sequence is TGTGCCAGCAGCTTAGACCGGGACTCACTCTACGAGCAGTACTTC. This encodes CASSLDRDSLYEQYF.

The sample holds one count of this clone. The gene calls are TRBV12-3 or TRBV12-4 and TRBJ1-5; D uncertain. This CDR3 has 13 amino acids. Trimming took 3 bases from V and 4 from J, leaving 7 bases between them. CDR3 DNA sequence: TGTGCCAGCAGTTTCGCCGCGAATCAGCCCCAGCATTTT. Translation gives CASSFAANQPQHF.

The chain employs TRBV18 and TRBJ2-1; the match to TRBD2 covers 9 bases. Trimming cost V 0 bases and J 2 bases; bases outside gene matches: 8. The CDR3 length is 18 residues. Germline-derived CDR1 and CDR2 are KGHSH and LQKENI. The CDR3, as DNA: TGTGCCAGCTCACCACCGATTGGCGGGAGGGCCGCCTACAATGAGCAGTTCTTC. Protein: CASSPPIGGRAAYNEQFF.

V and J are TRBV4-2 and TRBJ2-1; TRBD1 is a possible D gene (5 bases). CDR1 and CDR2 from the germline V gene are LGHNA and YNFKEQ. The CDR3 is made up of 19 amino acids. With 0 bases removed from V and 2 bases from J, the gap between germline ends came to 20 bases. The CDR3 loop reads CASSQEVGRGRETYNEQFF. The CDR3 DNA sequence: TGTGCCAGCAGCCAAGAGGTGGGGCGAGGCAGGGAAACCTACAATGAGCAGTTCTTC.

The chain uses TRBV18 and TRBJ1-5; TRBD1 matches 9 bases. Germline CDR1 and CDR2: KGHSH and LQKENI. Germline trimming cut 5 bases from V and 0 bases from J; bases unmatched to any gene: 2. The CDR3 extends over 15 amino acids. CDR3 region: CASSLTGGSNQPQHF. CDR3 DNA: TGTGCCAGCTCATTGACAGGGGGTAGCAATCAGCCCCAGCATTTT.

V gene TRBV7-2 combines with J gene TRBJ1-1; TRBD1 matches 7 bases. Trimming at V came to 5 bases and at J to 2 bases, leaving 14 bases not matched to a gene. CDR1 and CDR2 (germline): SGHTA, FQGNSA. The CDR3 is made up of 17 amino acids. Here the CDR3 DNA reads TGTGCCAGCAGCCCTGGGGACAGCCACCCGAAAAACACTGAAGCTTTCTTT. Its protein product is CASSPGDSHPKNTEAFF.

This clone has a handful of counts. The CDR3: CASSLGPLTGGYGYTF. CDR3 DNA: TGTGCCAGCAGTTTAGGGCCACTGACAGGGGGCTATGGCTACACCTTC. V and J are TRBV28 and TRBJ1-2; 9 nucleotides align to TRBD1. The CDR3 covers 16 residues. Germline loops: CDR1 MDHEN, CDR2 SYDVKM. Trimming took 2 bases from V and 4 from J; bases not matched to a gene: 8.

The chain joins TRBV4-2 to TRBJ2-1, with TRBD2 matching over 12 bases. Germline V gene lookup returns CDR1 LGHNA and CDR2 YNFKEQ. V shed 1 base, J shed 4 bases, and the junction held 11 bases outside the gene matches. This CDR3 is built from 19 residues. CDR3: CASSQAYHGGTSGYNEQFF. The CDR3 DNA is TGTGCCAGCAGCCAAGCCTATCACGGGGGGACTAGCGGGTACAATGAGCAGTTCTTC.

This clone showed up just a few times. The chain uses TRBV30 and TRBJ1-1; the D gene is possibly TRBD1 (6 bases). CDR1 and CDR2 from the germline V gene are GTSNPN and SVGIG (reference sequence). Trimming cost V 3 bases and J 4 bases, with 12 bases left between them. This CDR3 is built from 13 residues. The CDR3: CAWRKLGGTEAFF. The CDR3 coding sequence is TGTGCCTGGAGGAAATTAGGGGGCACTGAAGCTTTCTTT.

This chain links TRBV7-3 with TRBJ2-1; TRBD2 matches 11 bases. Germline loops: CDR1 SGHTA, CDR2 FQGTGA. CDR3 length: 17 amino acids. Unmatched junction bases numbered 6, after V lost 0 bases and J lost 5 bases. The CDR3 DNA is TGTGCCAGCAGCTTAACTTTAACTAGCGGGGGTAACAATGAGCAGTTCTTC. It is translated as CASSLTLTSGGNNEQFF.

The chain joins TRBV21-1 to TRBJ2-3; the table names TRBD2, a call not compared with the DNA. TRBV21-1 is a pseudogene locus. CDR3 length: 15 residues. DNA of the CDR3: TGTGCCAGCAGGCCTCGGGCGGGAGTGTCAGATACGCAGTATTTT. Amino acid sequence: CASRPRAGVSDTQYF.

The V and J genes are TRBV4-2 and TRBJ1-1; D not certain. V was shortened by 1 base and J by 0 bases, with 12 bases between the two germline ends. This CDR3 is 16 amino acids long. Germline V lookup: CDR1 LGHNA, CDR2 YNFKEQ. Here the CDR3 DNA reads TGTGCCAGCAGCCAAGTTGACGGACTTATGAACACTGAAGCTTTCTTT. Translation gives CASSQVDGLMNTEAFF.

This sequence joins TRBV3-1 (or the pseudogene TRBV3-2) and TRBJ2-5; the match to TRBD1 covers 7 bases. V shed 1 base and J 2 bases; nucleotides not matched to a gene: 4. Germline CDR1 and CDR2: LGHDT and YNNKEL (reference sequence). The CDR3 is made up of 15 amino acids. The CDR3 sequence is CASSQVHRGQETQYF. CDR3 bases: TGTGCCAGCAGCCAAGTCCACAGGGGACAAGAGACCCAGTACTTC.

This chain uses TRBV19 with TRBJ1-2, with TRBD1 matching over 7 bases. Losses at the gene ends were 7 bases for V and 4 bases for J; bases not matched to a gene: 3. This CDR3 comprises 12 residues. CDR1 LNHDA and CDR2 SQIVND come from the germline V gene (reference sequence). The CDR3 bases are TGTGCCAGTACGGACAGGATCTATGGCTACACCTTC. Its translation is CASTDRIYGYTF. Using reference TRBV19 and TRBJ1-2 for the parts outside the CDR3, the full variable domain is DGGITQSPKYLFRKEGQNVTLSCEQNLNHDAMYWYRQDPGQGLRLIYYSQIVNDFQKGDIAEGYSVSREKKESFPLTVTSAQKNPTAFYLCASTDRIYGYTFGSGTRLTVV.

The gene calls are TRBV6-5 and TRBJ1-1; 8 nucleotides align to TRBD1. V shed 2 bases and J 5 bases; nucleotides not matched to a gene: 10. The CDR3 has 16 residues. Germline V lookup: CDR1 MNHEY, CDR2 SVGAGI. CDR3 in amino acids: CASSYGGQGMRTEAFF. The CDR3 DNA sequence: TGTGCCAGCAGTTACGGCGGACAGGGTATGAGGACTGAAGCTTTCTTT.

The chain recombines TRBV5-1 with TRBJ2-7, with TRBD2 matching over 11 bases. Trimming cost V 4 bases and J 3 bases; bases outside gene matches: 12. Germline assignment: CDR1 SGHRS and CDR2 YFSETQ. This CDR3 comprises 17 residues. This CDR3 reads CASSGGKGTSGLYEQYF. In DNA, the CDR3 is TGCGCCAGCAGCGGGGGTAAAGGGACTAGCGGACTCTACGAGCAGTACTTC.

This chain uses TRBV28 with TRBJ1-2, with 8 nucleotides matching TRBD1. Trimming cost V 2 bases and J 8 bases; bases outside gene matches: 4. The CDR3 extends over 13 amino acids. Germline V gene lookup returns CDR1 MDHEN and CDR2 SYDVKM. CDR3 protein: CASSLRTGGGYTF. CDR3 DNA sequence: TGTGCCAGCAGTTTACGAACAGGGGGAGGCTACACCTTC.

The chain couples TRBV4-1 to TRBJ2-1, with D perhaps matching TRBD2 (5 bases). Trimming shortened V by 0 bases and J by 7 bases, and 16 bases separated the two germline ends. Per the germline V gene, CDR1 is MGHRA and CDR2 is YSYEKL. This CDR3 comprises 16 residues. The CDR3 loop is CASSQDPGILGNEQFF. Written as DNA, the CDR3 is TGCGCCAGCAGCCAAGATCCCGGGATACTAGGTAATGAGCAGTTCTTC.

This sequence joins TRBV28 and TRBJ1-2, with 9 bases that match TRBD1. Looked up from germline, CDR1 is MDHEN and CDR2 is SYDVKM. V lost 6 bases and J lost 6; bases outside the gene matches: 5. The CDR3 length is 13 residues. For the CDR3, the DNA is TGTGCCAGCAGCCCGGGACAGGGACATGGCTACACCTTC. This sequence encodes CASSPGQGHGYTF.